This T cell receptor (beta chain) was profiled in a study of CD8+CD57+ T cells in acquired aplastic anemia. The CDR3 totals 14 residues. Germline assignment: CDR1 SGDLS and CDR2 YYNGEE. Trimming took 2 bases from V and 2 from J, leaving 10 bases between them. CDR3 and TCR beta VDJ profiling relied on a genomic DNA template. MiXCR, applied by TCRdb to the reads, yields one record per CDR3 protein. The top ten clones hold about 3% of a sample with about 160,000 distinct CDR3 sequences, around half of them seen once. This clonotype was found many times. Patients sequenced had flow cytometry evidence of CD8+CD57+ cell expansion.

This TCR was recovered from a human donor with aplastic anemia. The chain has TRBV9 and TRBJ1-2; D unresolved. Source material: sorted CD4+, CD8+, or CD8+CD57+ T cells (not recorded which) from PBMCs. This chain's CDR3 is CASSVGGLNYGYTF. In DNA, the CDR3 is TGTGCCAGCAGCGTTGGTGGCCTGAACTATGGCTACACCTTC.